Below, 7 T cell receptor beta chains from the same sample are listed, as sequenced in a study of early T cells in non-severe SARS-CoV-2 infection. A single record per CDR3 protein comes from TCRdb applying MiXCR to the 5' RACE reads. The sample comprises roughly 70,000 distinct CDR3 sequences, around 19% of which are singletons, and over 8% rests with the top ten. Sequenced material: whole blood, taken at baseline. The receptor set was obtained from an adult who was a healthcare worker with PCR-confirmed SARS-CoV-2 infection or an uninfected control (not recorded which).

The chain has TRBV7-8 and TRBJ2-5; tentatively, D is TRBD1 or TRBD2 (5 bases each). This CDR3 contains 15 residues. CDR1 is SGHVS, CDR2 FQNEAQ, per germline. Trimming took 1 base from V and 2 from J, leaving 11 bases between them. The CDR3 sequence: CASSLEGTSQETQYF. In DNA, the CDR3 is TGTGCCAGCAGCTTAGAGGGGACGTCTCAAGAGACCCAGTACTTC.

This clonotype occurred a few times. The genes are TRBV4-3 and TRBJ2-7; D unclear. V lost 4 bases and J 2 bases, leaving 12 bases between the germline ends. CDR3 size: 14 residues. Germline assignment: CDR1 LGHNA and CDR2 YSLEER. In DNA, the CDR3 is TGCGCCAGCAGCCCAGACATTGGCCCCTACGAGCAGTACTTC. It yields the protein CASSPDIGPYEQYF.

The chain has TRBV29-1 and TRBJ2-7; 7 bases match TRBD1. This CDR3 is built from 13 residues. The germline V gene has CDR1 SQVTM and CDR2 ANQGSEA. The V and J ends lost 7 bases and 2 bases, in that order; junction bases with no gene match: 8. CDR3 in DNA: TGCAGCGCTCAAGACAGGGAGACCTACGAGCAGTACTTC. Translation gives CSAQDRETYEQYF.

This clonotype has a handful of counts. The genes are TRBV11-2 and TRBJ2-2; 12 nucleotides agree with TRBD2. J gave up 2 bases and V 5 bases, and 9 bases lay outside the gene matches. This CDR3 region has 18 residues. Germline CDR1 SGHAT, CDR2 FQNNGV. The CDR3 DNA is TGTGCCAGCAGCCGTATAACTAGCGGGAGGTTAAACACCGGGGAGCTGTTTTTT. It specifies CASSRITSGRLNTGELFF.

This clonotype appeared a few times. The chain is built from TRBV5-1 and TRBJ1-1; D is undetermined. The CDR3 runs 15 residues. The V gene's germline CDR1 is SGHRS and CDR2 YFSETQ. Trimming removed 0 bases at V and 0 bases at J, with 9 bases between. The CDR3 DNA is TGCGCCAGCAGCTTGGACTATAATCTGAACACTGAAGCTTTCTTT. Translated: CASSLDYNLNTEAFF.

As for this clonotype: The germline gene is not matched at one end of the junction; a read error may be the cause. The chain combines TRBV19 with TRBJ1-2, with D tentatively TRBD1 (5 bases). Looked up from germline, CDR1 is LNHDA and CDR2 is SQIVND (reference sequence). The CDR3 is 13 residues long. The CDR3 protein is CASSTRQNYGYIF. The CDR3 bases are TGTGCCAGTAGTACTCGACAGAACTATGGCTACATCTTC.

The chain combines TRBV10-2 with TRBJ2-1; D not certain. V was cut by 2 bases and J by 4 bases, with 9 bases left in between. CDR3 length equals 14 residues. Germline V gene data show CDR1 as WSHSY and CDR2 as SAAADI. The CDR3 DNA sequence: TGCGCCAGCAGTGAGAGCAGAACGTACAATGAGCAGTTCTTC. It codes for CASSESRTYNEQFF.